Below, 32 T cell receptor beta chains from the same sample are listed, as sequenced in a study of shared clonotypes between healthy human individuals. The table came from immunoSEQ multiplex PCR; TCRdb's copy has only in-frame clones and leaves some out. Of more than 550,000 clones detected, roughly two thirds appear once; the ten largest clones hold more than 1.5%. The sequenced sample consisted of memory CD4+ T cells sorted from blood. The subset: CD45RA-negative fraction. The receptor set was obtained from a woman aged 30 to 39 in good health.

The V and J genes are TRBV7-9 and TRBJ2-2; TRBD2 aligns across 7 bases. CDR1 and CDR2 (germline): SEHNR, FQNEAQ (reference sequence). Unmatched junction bases numbered 9, after V lost 0 bases and J lost 5 bases. The CDR3 is 17 residues long. CDR3 DNA sequence: TGTGCCAGCAGCTTAGCGGTGGGCCTAGCGGAGACCGGGGAGCTGTTTTTT. Translating gives CASSLAVGLAETGELFF.

The chain uses TRBV2 and TRBJ2-7; the D gene is possibly TRBD1 (5 bases). Germline V gene sequence: CDR1 SNHLY, CDR2 FYNNEI. This CDR3 spans 15 amino acids. With 1 base removed from V and 0 bases from J, the gap between germline ends came to 10 bases. In DNA form, the CDR3 reads TGTGCCAGCAGTGAAGATGCGGACATCTCCTACGAGCAGTACTTC. This gives the protein CASSEDADISYEQYF.

This rearrangement joins TRBV6-5 to TRBJ2-2; D is unclear. In germline, CDR1 is MNHEY, CDR2 SVGAGI. V dropped 5 bases and J dropped 3 bases, with 10 bases sitting between them. This CDR3 has 14 residues. CDR3 DNA sequence: TGTGCCAGCAGTGGTGACTGGTACACCGGGGAGCTGTTTTTT. Translation gives CASSGDWYTGELFF.

The V call is TRBV9, the J call TRBJ2-5; TRBD2 is a possible D gene (5 bases). Looked up from germline, CDR1 is SGDLS and CDR2 is YYNGEE. V shed 0 bases and J shed 9 bases, with 15 bases lying between them. The CDR3 sequence is 14 residues long. In DNA, the CDR3 is TGTGCCAGCAGCGTAGGAGGGCTAGCTGAGGCCCAGTACTTC. Translating it yields CASSVGGLAEAQYF. Full variable domain (missing parts from reference TRBV9 and TRBJ2-5): DSGVTQTPKHLITATGQRVTLRCSPRSGDLSVYWYQQSLDQGLQFLIQYYNGEERAKGNILERFSAQQFPDLHSELNLSSLELGDSALYFCASSVGGLAEAQYFGPGTRLLVL.

This clone has only one observation. V gene TRBV6-5 combines with J gene TRBJ1-2; no firm D call. CDR1 and CDR2 (germline): MNHEY, SVGAGI. CDR3 length equals 13 residues. V was clipped by 2 bases and J by 8 bases, with 12 bases between them. CDR3 residues: CASSYRWTRGYTF. In nucleotides, the CDR3 is TGTGCCAGCAGTTACCGTTGGACGCGAGGCTACACCTTC.

The chain combines TRBV19 with TRBJ2-7; D may be TRBD1 or TRBD2 (5 bases each). CDR1 and CDR2 (germline): LNHDA, SQIVND (reference sequence). The V gene lost 7 bases and the J gene lost 3 bases, with 13 bases spanning the gap. The CDR3 totals 13 residues. The CDR3 region is CASMGEQGYEQYF. The CDR3 coding sequence is TGTGCCAGTATGGGGGAGCAGGGCTACGAGCAGTACTTC.

The V gene is TRBV30, the J gene TRBJ2-7, with 10 bases that match TRBD2. V was pared by 0 bases and J by 0 bases, with 11 bases of the junction left unmatched. Germline V gene lookup returns CDR1 GTSNPN and CDR2 SVGIG (reference sequence). The CDR3 is 18 residues long. This chain's CDR3 is CAWSVLVSGRLRSYEQYF. DNA of the CDR3: TGTGCCTGGAGTGTACTCGTTAGCGGGAGGCTTCGCTCCTACGAGCAGTACTTC.

This clone is a singleton in its sample. CDR3 in amino acids: CASSFYGGTVEDTQYF. The CDR3, as DNA: TGTGCCAGCAGTTTTTATGGCGGCACGGTGGAAGATACGCAGTATTTT. The rearrangement links TRBV27 to TRBJ2-3; D call uncertain. The CDR3 covers 16 residues. Trimming removed 3 bases from V and 5 bases from J, with 18 bases in between. Germline CDR1 reads MNHEY; CDR2 reads SMNVEV (reference sequence).

Relative to its sample, this clone is medium-sized (0.01 to 0.1%). Other DNA sequences in the same sample also yield this CDR3. This chain links TRBV11-3 with TRBJ2-1; weak D call: TRBD2 (6 bases). The CDR3 totals 14 residues. Per the germline V gene, CDR1 is SGHNT and CDR2 is YENEEA. Trimming removed 4 bases from V and 2 bases from J, with 9 bases in between. The CDR3 loop is CASSSGLAYNEQFF. The CDR3, as DNA: TGTGCCAGCAGCTCGGGACTGGCCTACAATGAGCAGTTCTTC.

The gene calls are TRBV28 and TRBJ1-2; D not resolved. Germline CDR1 MDHEN, CDR2 SYDVKM. The CDR3 sequence is 13 residues long. V lost 5 bases, J lost 4 bases, and 11 bases lay in between. This chain's CDR3 is CASSTSLSYGYTF. For the CDR3, the DNA is TGTGCCAGCAGTACATCTTTATCCTATGGCTACACCTTC.

The CDR3 coding sequence is TGTGCCAGCAGGGGGGTGGGGTCCTACAATGAGCAGTTCTTC. This sequence encodes CASRGVGSYNEQFF. The chain joins TRBV11-2 to TRBJ2-1; D may correspond to TRBD1 or TRBD2 (5 bases each). The CDR3 is made up of 14 amino acids. Germline loops: CDR1 SGHAT, CDR2 FQNNGV. Trimming cost V 6 bases and J 1 base, with 10 bases left between them. The full variable domain, its missing parts supplied by reference TRBV11-2 and TRBJ2-1, is EAGVAQSPRYKIIEKRQSVAFWCNPISGHATLYWYQQILGQGPKLLIQFQNNGVVDDSQLPKDRFSAERLKGVDSTLKIQPAKLEDSAVYLCASRGVGSYNEQFFGPGTRLTVL.

The V gene is TRBV4-1, the J gene TRBJ2-5; D is uncertain. Germline V gives CDR1 MGHRA, CDR2 YSYEKL. The CDR3 consists of 13 residues. The V end was cut by 1 base, the J end by 5 bases, with 8 bases between. The CDR3 sequence: CASSQVATETQYF. The CDR3 region has the DNA TGCGCCAGCAGCCAAGTAGCCACGGAGACCCAGTACTTC.

This chain joins TRBV9 and TRBJ2-7; unclear D gene. CDR1 and CDR2 (germline): SGDLS, YYNGEE. There are 13 residues in the CDR3. V was cut by 0 bases and J by 3 bases, with 7 bases left in between. The CDR3 spells CASSVAPDYEQYF. The CDR3, as DNA: TGTGCCAGCAGCGTAGCCCCAGACTACGAGCAGTACTTC.

Turning to this clone: Relative to the germline gene, one junction end is altered; a read error may explain this. This rearrangement joins TRBV7-9 to TRBJ2-1; 8 bases agree with TRBD2. The germline gives CDR1 SEHNR, CDR2 FQNEAQ (reference sequence). The CDR3 contains 13 residues. CDR3 DNA: TGTGTCAGCAGCTTAGCGGGAAGCGATGAGCAGTTCTTC. Its protein product is CVSSLAGSDEQFF.

The rearrangement links TRBV28 to TRBJ1-2; D is unresolved. This CDR3 region has 12 residues. The V end was cut by 2 bases, the J end by 5 bases, with 6 bases between. Germline V gene data show CDR1 as MDHEN and CDR2 as SYDVKM. The CDR3 spells CASSLVGYGYTF. The CDR3 coding sequence is TGTGCCAGCAGTTTAGTCGGATATGGCTACACCTTC.

The chain has TRBV10-2 and TRBJ1-5, with TRBD1 matching 11 bases. This CDR3 region has 14 residues. Germline CDR1 and CDR2: WSHSY and SAAADI. V lost 5 bases to trimming and J lost 6 bases; unmatched junction nucleotides: 3. The CDR3 sequence: CASSRDRGAQPQHF. Written as DNA, the CDR3 is TGCGCCAGCAGTCGGGACAGGGGGGCTCAGCCCCAGCATTTT.

The CDR3 DNA is TGCACCAGCAGCCAAGAAGGCAAGGATCGGGACACTGAAGCTTTCTTT. Amino acid sequence: CTSSQEGKDRDTEAFF. This chain uses TRBV1 with TRBJ1-1. TRBV1 is marked as a pseudogene. CDR3 length: 16 amino acids.

The chain employs TRBV28 and TRBJ1-5, with a weak D call TRBD1 (5 bases). V was trimmed by 4 bases and J by 9 bases, leaving 10 bases between them. This CDR3 comprises 12 residues. The germline CDR1 and CDR2 sequences are MDHEN and SYDVKM. CDR3 loop: CASSYPGGPQHF. The CDR3 DNA reads TGTGCCAGCAGTTACCCGGGGGGGCCCCAGCATTTT.

This clone was observed a handful of times. The gene calls are TRBV5-1 and TRBJ1-1; D uncertain. Trimming left V 4 bases short and J 0 bases short, with 13 bases between. This CDR3 contains 15 residues. Germline-derived CDR1 and CDR2 are SGHRS and YFSETQ. This CDR3 reads CASSRTEPLNTEAFF. The CDR3, as DNA: TGCGCCAGCAGCCGAACAGAGCCGTTGAACACTGAAGCTTTCTTT.

The chain is built from TRBV5-1 and TRBJ2-5, with D unresolved. The CDR3 consists of 15 residues. CDR1 and CDR2 (germline): SGHRS, YFSETQ. Deletions cut 0 bases from V and 1 base from J, with 10 bases between. The CDR3 DNA sequence: TGCGCCAGCAGCTTGGATCCAGGCGTCCAAGAGACCCAGTACTTC. It codes for CASSLDPGVQETQYF.

The chain carries TRBV11-1 and TRBJ2-3; 7 nucleotides align to TRBD2. In germline, CDR1 is SGHAT, CDR2 FQDESV (reference sequence). J lost 0 bases, V lost 4 bases, and 10 bases had no gene match. This CDR3 comprises 17 residues. CDR3 nucleotide sequence: TGTGCCAGCAGCTCATCAGCGGGGATGGGGAGCACAGATACGCAGTATTTT. Translating gives CASSSSAGMGSTDTQYF. Full variable domain (remainder filled in from reference TRBV11-1 and TRBJ2-3): EAEVAQSPRYKITEKSQAVAFWCDPISGHATLYWYRQILGQGPELLVQFQDESVVDDSQLPKDRFSAERLKGVDSTLKIQPAELGDSAMYLCASSSSAGMGSTDTQYFGPGTRLTVL.

This chain connects TRBV29-1 to TRBJ1-2; a weak D match, TRBD1 (6 bases). Trimming cost V 0 bases and J 11 bases, with 10 bases left between them. The CDR3 consists of 11 residues. CDR1 is SQVTM and CDR2 is ANQGSEA in the germline V gene. The CDR3 region has the DNA TGCAGCGTTGAAGATCAGGGGCGGTACACCTTC. This translates into CSVEDQGRYTF. Filled out from reference TRBV29-1 and TRBJ1-2, the complete variable domain reads SAVISQKPSRDICQRGTSLTIQCQVDSQVTMMFWYRQQPGQSLTLIATANQGSEATYESGFVIDKFPISRPNLTFSTLTVSNMSPEDSSIYLCSVEDQGRYTFGSGTRLTVV.

This rearrangement joins TRBV14 to TRBJ1-4, with D hard to call. Looked up from germline, CDR1 is SGHDN and CDR2 is FVKESK. Trimming shortened V by 4 bases and J by 10 bases, and 10 bases separated the two germline ends. CDR3 size: 12 residues. The CDR3 sequence is CASSLTRGKLFF. CDR3 bases: TGTGCCAGCAGCCTTACGCGGGGAAAACTGTTTTTT. The variable domain in full, with the rest retrieved from reference TRBV14 and TRBJ1-4, is EAGVTQFPSHSVIEKGQTVTLRCDPISGHDNLYWYRRVMGKEIKFLLHFVKESKQDESGMPNNRFLAERTGGTYSTLKVQPAELEDSGVYFCASSLTRGKLFFGSGTQLSVL.

The chain joins TRBV5-6 to TRBJ2-1; D is unclear. CDR1 is SGHDT and CDR2 is YYEEEE in the germline V gene. This CDR3 region has 11 residues. The V end lost 6 bases, the J end lost 4 bases, and 5 bases lay between the germline ends. The CDR3 reads CASIAYNEQFF. In nucleotides, the CDR3 is TGTGCCAGCATTGCTTACAATGAGCAGTTCTTC.

The genes are TRBV7-8 and TRBJ2-1; the match to TRBD2 covers 9 bases. With V trimmed by 7 bases and J by 0 bases, 19 bases remained unmatched. The germline gives CDR1 SGHVS, CDR2 FQNEAQ. The CDR3 spans 20 residues. The CDR3 sequence is CASTTRRASGTKSSYNEQFF. CDR3 in DNA: TGTGCCAGCACCACTCGGAGGGCTAGCGGGACAAAAAGCTCCTACAATGAGCAGTTCTTC. The full variable domain, its missing parts supplied by reference TRBV7-8 and TRBJ2-1, is GAGVSQSPRYKVAKRGQDVALRCDPISGHVSLFWYQQALGQGPEFLTYFQNEAQLDKSGLPSDRFFAERPEGSVSTLKIQRTQQEDSAVYLCASTTRRASGTKSSYNEQFFGPGTRLTVL.

About this clone: At one boundary the junction diverges from the germline segment, which might be a read error. V and J are TRBV28 and TRBJ1-1; unclear D gene. Germline CDR1 MDHEN, CDR2 SYDVKM. The CDR3 sequence is 10 residues long. In DNA, the CDR3 is TGTGCCAGCGGGCCCACTGAAACTTTCTTT. Translation gives CASGPTETFF.

The chain employs TRBV28 and TRBJ2-5; D may be TRBD1 or TRBD2 (5 bases each). The J call may be incorrect, as the DNA end agrees better with TRBJ2-7. The germline gives CDR1 MDHEN, CDR2 SYDVKM. The CDR3 is 12 residues long. CDR3 region: CASWDHNYEQYF. The CDR3 nucleotides are TGTGCCAGCTGGGACCACAACTACGAGCAGTACTTC.

The rearrangement links TRBV19 to TRBJ1-2; no definite D call. V lost 3 bases and J lost 5, with 13 bases in between. The CDR3 is 14 residues long. In germline, CDR1 is LNHDA, CDR2 SQIVND (reference sequence). CDR3 bases: TGTGCCAGTAGTATTTATAGGGCAGAGTATGGCTACACCTTC. Its translation is CASSIYRAEYGYTF.

This clone occurred a few times. The chain is built from TRBV16 and TRBJ1-5; D is perhaps TRBD1 (5 bases). The CDR3 extends over 14 amino acids. Germline CDR1 and CDR2: KGHSY and FQNENV. The V gene lost 0 bases and the J gene lost 3 bases, with 6 bases spanning the gap. The CDR3 coding sequence is TGTGCCAGCAGCCAATCGGGGACCAATCAGCCCCAGCATTTT. Translating it yields CASSQSGTNQPQHF. The entire variable domain, with the rest obtained from reference TRBV16 and TRBJ1-5, is as follows: GEEVAQTPKHLVRGEGQKAKLYCAPIKGHSYVFWYQQVLKNEFKFLISFQNENVFDETGMPKERFSAKCLPNSPCSLEIQATKLEDSAVYFCASSQSGTNQPQHFGDGTRLSIL.

The chain carries TRBV11-2 and TRBJ2-5; 11 bases are a match to TRBD2. The CDR3 totals 15 residues. V trimming: 5 bases; J trimming: 3 bases; junction bases outside the gene matches: 5. Germline-derived CDR1 and CDR2 are SGHAT and FQNNGV. CDR3: CASSPGLAEKETQYF. CDR3 DNA sequence: TGTGCCAGCAGCCCGGGACTAGCGGAAAAAGAGACCCAGTACTTC.

The rearrangement uses TRBV28 and TRBJ1-2; TRBD1 is a possible D gene (5 bases). Per the germline V gene, CDR1 is MDHEN and CDR2 is SYDVKM. Trimming took off 11 bases at V and 8 bases at J, with 18 bases between the two ends. This CDR3 region has 12 residues. CDR3 amino acids: CAGGSGTFGYTF. The CDR3 bases are TGTGCCGGGGGGTCTGGGACCTTCGGCTACACCTTC.

This sequence joins TRBV18 and TRBJ2-5, with D hard to call. V lost 5 bases and J lost 2, with 9 bases in between. Germline V gene lookup returns CDR1 KGHSH and CDR2 LQKENI. The CDR3 has 13 amino acids. CDR3 loop: CASSDDQQETQYF. CDR3 DNA sequence: TGTGCCAGCTCAGACGACCAACAAGAGACCCAGTACTTC.